The 23 T cell receptor beta chains presented below share a single source sample, sequenced in a study of spatial heterogeneity in lung cancer. Described time point: blood at routine non-recurrence follow-up after resection. TCRdb independently ran MiXCR on the 5' RACE reads; one entry per CDR3 protein. The sample holds more than 75,000 distinct CDR3 sequences, roughly 21% seen once. The sequences come from PBMCs, collected at follow-up. The source is a male donor with early-stage non-small cell lung cancer.

This clonotype has only a few counts. The CDR3 here is CASSFEGTVNTEAFF. The CDR3 coding sequence is TGTGCCAGCAGTTTCGAGGGGACAGTGAACACTGAAGCTTTCTTT. The chain couples TRBV27 to TRBJ1-1, with 7 nucleotides matching TRBD1. The germline V gene has CDR1 MNHEY and CDR2 SMNVEV (reference sequence). Losses at the gene ends were 3 bases for V and 0 bases for J; bases not matched to a gene: 4. The CDR3 totals 15 residues.

The chain couples TRBV4-1 to TRBJ2-5; 11 nucleotides align to TRBD2. CDR1 is MGHRA, CDR2 YSYEKL, per germline. The CDR3 spans 17 residues. V was pared by 2 bases and J by 7 bases, with 12 bases of the junction left unmatched. CDR3 sequence reads: CASSQTGLAAGPGTQYF. CDR3 sequence (DNA): TGCGCCAGCAGCCAAACGGGACTAGCGGCCGGTCCTGGGACCCAGTACTTC.

This sequence joins TRBV5-1 and TRBJ2-4; TRBD2 might be the D (5 bases). This CDR3 comprises 11 residues. The germline V and J ends were trimmed by 4 bases and 8 bases, with 7 bases remaining between them. In germline, CDR1 is SGHRS, CDR2 YFSETQ. The CDR3 region has the DNA TGCGCCAGCAGCGCGGGTGACATTCAGTACTTC. Amino acids: CASSAGDIQYF.

This clonotype was counted only a few times. The rearrangement links TRBV6-5 to TRBJ2-2; D tentatively fits TRBD1 or TRBD2 (5 bases each). V was shortened by 7 bases and J by 2 bases, with 11 bases between the two germline ends. The germline V gene encodes CDR1 MNHEY and CDR2 SVGAGI. This CDR3 is built from 14 residues. CDR3 in amino acids: CASICGDNTGELFF. The CDR3 nucleotides read TGTGCCAGCATCTGTGGGGACAACACCGGGGAGCTGTTTTTT.

This clonotype was found a few times. The chain joins TRBV6-1 to TRBJ2-3; TRBD1 agrees at 9 bases. The CDR3 sequence is 14 residues long. V lost 6 bases, J lost 2 bases, and 3 bases stayed unmatched. The germline gives CDR1 MNHNS, CDR2 SASEGT. The CDR3 nucleotides read TGTGCCAGCAGCCACAGGGGGCCCACAGATACGCAGTATTTT. Translation gives CASSHRGPTDTQYF.

The chain employs TRBV7-2 and TRBJ1-5, with a tentative D call TRBD1 (6 bases). This CDR3 is 14 amino acids long. V was cut by 3 bases and J by 3 bases, with 9 bases left in between. CDR1 is SGHTA and CDR2 is FQGNSA in the germline V gene. The CDR3 region has the DNA TGTGCCAGCAGCTTTCAGGGGCCCAATCAGCCCCAGCATTTT. Protein product: CASSFQGPNQPQHF.

The chain carries TRBV9 and TRBJ1-1; D possibly corresponds to TRBD1 (6 bases). The CDR3 is made up of 12 amino acids. Trimming removed 3 bases from V and 11 bases from J, with 14 bases in between. Per germline, CDR1 SGDLS and CDR2 YYNGEE. In nucleotides, the CDR3 is TGTGCCAGCAGCGGGGGGACAAGGGAGGCTTTCTTT. Its translation: CASSGGTREAFF.

In its sample, this clonotype was seen a few times. The chain couples TRBV20-1 to TRBJ2-7, with 8 nucleotides matching TRBD1. Germline-derived CDR1 and CDR2 are DFQATT and SNEGSKA (reference sequence). V shed 3 bases and J 5 bases; nucleotides not matched to a gene: 9. The CDR3 totals 14 residues. CDR3 DNA sequence: TGCAGTGCTAGCCGCAGACAGGGGCTGCACGAGCAGTACTTC. Amino acids: CSASRRQGLHEQYF.

This sequence joins TRBV4-1 and TRBJ1-2; D is perhaps TRBD1 (5 bases). Germline V gene data show CDR1 as MGHRA and CDR2 as YSYEKL. This CDR3 has 13 residues. In DNA, the CDR3 is TGCGTTCGACACGGGGAGGGGAACTATGGCTACACCTTC. Amino acids: CVRHGEGNYGYTF.

There are a few counts of this clonotype. This rearrangement joins TRBV7-9 to TRBJ1-5, with D possibly being TRBD1 (5 bases). CDR3 length: 14 amino acids. Germline V gene lookup returns CDR1 SEHNR and CDR2 FQNEAQ (reference sequence). Deletions cut 2 bases from V and 6 bases from J, with 11 bases between. The CDR3 bases are TGTGCCAGCAGCTTACAAGGGGAAGGTCAGCCCCAGCATTTT. It specifies CASSLQGEGQPQHF.

This clonotype was observed a handful of times. J is TRBJ2-7 and V is TRBV7-2, with TRBD1 matching over 11 bases. The V and J ends lost 1 base and 6 bases, in that order; junction bases with no gene match: 8. The CDR3 spans 16 residues. Germline V CDR1 and CDR2: SGHTA, FQGNSA. The CDR3: CASSLGAGQGAREQYF. The CDR3 nucleotides are TGTGCCAGCAGCTTAGGGGCCGGACAGGGGGCGCGCGAGCAGTACTTC.

The CDR3 region has the DNA TGTGCCAGCAGGCCGGGACCTCACACTGAAGCTTTCTTT. It specifies CASRPGPHTEAFF. The V call is TRBV14, the J call TRBJ1-1, with a possible D match to TRBD1 (5 bases). Trimming took 6 bases from V and 3 from J, leaving 11 bases between them. The CDR3 runs 13 residues. The germline V gene encodes CDR1 SGHDN and CDR2 FVKESK.

The chain has TRBV5-1 and TRBJ2-4; 9 bases are shared with TRBD2. Per germline, CDR1 SGHRS and CDR2 YFSETQ. V was pared by 0 bases and J by 1 base, with 2 bases of the junction left unmatched. This CDR3 contains 16 residues. Here the CDR3 reads CASSLGGGAAKNIQYF. Here the CDR3 DNA reads TGCGCCAGCAGCTTGGGCGGGGGGGCCGCCAAAAACATTCAGTACTTC. The whole variable domain, remainder taken from reference TRBV5-1 and TRBJ2-4, is KAGVTQTPRYLIKTRGQQVTLSCSPISGHRSVSWYQQTPGQGLQFLFEYFSETQRNKGNFPGRFSGRQFSNSRSEMNVSTLELGDSALYLCASSLGGGAAKNIQYFGAGTRLSVL.

This sequence joins TRBV12-3 or TRBV12-4 and TRBJ2-5, with 8 positions matching TRBD2. Germline trimming cut 7 bases from V and 2 bases from J; bases unmatched to any gene: 6. This CDR3 is 14 amino acids long. Here the CDR3 DNA reads TGTGCCAGCACCCTAGCGGGTATTCAAGAGACCCAGTACTTC. This sequence encodes CASTLAGIQETQYF.

The rearrangement uses TRBV20-1 and TRBJ1-5; possibly TRBD1 for D (5 bases). Trimming took off 0 bases at V and 4 bases at J, with 16 bases between the two ends. CDR3 size: 16 residues. The germline V gene encodes CDR1 DFQATT and CDR2 SNEGSKA (reference sequence). The CDR3 region is CSARDPYDSQNQPQHF. The CDR3 DNA follows: TGCAGTGCTAGAGATCCTTATGACAGTCAGAATCAGCCCCAGCATTTT.

The chain links TRBV24-1 to TRBJ1-6; no firm D call. In germline, CDR1 is KGHDR, CDR2 SFDVKD. The CDR3 covers 14 residues. V was cut by 7 bases and J by 0 bases, with 6 bases left in between. CDR3 sequence reads: CATRGDSYNSPLHF. The DNA of the CDR3 is TGTGCCACCAGAGGTGACTCCTATAATTCACCCCTCCACTTT.

This clonotype was detected only a few times. V and J are TRBV19 and TRBJ2-2, with 8 bases fitting TRBD2. The CDR3 contains 15 residues. J lost 7 bases, V lost 8 bases, and 12 bases had no gene match. Germline V gene lookup returns CDR1 LNHDA and CDR2 SQIVND (reference sequence). CDR3 DNA: TGTGCCAGTCCCTCGTGCGGGGGGAGAGGCGGGGAGCTGTTTTTT. Protein sequence: CASPSCGGRGGELFF.

This clonotype was observed a handful of times. The rearrangement links TRBV7-6 to TRBJ2-2, with a tentative D call TRBD1 (5 bases). The CDR3 sequence is 16 residues long. Germline loops: CDR1 SGHVS, CDR2 FNYEAQ. V was clipped by 5 bases and J by 2 bases, with 15 bases between them. CDR3 nucleotides: TGTGCCAGCAGCCCCAGGCAGGGCTACAACACCGGGGAGCTGTTTTTT. It translates to CASSPRQGYNTGELFF.

V usage is TRBV6-6 and J usage is TRBJ2-2; unclear D gene. CDR3 length equals 14 residues. Germline V lookup: CDR1 MNHNY, CDR2 SVGAGI (reference sequence). V dropped 4 bases and J dropped 4 bases, with 10 bases sitting between them. The CDR3: CASSLIVGTGELFF. The CDR3 DNA reads TGTGCCAGCAGTTTAATCGTTGGCACCGGGGAGCTGTTTTTT.

This clonotype was observed at least ten times. One junction end does not reproduce the germline sequence, and a read error may be involved. The chain is built from TRBV19 and TRBJ2-1; D may be TRBD1 (5 bases). The germline V gene has CDR1 LNHDA and CDR2 SQIVND (reference sequence). CDR3 length equals 12 residues. The CDR3 loop is CASSIDVGHMVF. The CDR3 DNA is TGTGCCAGTAGTATAGATGTCGGACACATGGTCTTC.

The V call is TRBV14, the J call TRBJ2-5, with 8 bases identical to TRBD2. Germline trimming cut 4 bases from V and 0 bases from J; bases unmatched to any gene: 10. Germline values: CDR1 SGHDN, CDR2 FVKESK. This CDR3 comprises 17 residues. CDR3 nucleotide sequence: TGTGCCAGCAGCCCCCACTCGGAGCGGGGGTACCAAGAGACCCAGTACTTC. This sequence encodes CASSPHSERGYQETQYF.

The chain uses TRBV5-1 and TRBJ2-5; 9 nucleotides align to TRBD1. Losses at the gene ends were 3 bases for V and 6 bases for J; bases not matched to a gene: 3. The V gene's germline CDR1 is SGHRS and CDR2 YFSETQ. The CDR3 totals 13 residues. The CDR3 is CASSSGQGKTQYF. The CDR3, as DNA: TGCGCCAGCAGCTCTGGACAGGGGAAGACCCAGTACTTC.

This clonotype occurred a few times. The V gene is TRBV6-6, the J gene TRBJ2-3; 10 positions agree with TRBD2. The CDR3 extends over 15 amino acids. Unmatched junction bases numbered 7, after V lost 6 bases and J lost 4 bases. The germline gives CDR1 MNHNY, CDR2 SVGAGI (reference sequence). The CDR3 sequence: CASSTGTSVADTQYF. The DNA for the CDR3 is TGTGCCAGCAGCACCGGGACTAGCGTCGCAGATACGCAGTATTTT.